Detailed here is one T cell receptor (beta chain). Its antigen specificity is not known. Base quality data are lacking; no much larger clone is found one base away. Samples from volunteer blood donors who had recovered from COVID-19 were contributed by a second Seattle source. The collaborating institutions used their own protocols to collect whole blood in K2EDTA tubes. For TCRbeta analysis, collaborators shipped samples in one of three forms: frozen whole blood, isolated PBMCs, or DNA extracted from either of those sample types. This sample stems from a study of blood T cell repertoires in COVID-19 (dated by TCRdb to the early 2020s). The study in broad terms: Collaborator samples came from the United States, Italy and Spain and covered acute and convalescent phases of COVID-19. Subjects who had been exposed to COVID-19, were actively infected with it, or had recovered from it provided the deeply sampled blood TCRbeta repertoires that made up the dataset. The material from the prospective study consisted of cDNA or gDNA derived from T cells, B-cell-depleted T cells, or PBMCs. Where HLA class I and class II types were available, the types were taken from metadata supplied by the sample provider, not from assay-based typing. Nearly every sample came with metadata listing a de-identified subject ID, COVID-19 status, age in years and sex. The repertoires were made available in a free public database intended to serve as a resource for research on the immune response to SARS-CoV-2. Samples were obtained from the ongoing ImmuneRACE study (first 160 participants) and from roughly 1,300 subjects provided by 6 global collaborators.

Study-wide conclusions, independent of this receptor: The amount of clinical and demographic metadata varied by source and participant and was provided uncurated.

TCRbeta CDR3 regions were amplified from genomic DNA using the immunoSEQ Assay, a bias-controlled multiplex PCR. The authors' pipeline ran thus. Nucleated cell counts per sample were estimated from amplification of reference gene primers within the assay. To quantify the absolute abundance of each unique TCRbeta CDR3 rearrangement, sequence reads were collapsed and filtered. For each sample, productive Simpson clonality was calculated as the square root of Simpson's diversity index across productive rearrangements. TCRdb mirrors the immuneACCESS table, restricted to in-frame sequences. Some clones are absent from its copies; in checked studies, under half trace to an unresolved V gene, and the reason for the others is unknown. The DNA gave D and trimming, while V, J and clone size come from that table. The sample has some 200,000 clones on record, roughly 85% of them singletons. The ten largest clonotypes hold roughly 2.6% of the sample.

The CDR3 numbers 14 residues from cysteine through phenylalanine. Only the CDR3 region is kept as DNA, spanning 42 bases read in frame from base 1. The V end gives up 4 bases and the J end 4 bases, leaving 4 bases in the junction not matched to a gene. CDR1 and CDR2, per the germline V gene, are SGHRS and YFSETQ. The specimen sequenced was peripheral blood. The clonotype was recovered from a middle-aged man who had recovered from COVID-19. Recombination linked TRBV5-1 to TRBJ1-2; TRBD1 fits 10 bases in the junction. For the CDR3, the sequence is CASSTGTGVYGYTF. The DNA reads TGCGCCAGCAGCACGGGGACAGGGGTCTATGGCTACACCTTC.